This entry concerns a single T cell receptor (beta chain). Antigen unknown. This sample is drawn from a study of immune characteristics of hereditary and idiopathic chronic pancreatitis. Notes on the study in general: This study excluded chronic pancreatitis caused by alcohol use.

V lost 4 bases and J 7 bases, leaving 11 bases between the germline ends. Germline V gives CDR1 SGHDN, CDR2 FVKESK. This CDR3 is built from 13 residues. Assay used: immunoSEQ multiplex PCR; TCRdb lists only in-frame clones, some missing. This table holds some 15,000 clones, roughly 70% found once. Chronic pancreatitis tissue was collected during total pancreatectomy with islet autotransplantation. Source material: pancreas tissue with hereditary chronic pancreatitis. The chain uses TRBV14 and TRBJ1-5, with no clear D. This receptor was obtained from a human donor with chronic pancreatitis. The CDR3 spells CASSLSHGQPQHF. DNA for the CDR3: TGTGCCAGCAGCCTCTCTCACGGACAGCCCCAGCATTTT.